These 20 T cell receptor beta chains came from one sample sequenced in a study of blood T cells in healthy people across ages. A second about 7 to 11 cycle PCR used barcoded and J-beta primers. From the 5' RACE reads, TCRdb called clonotypes with MiXCR, one entry per CDR3 protein. The profile shows 800,000 or so distinct CDR3 sequences, 20% to 25% of them singletons. The sample was also linked to a second study, of T cells of mothers and their children.

Sequenced material: blood. The receptor set was obtained from a boy aged 5-17 years in good health.

This clonotype was picked up many times. The rearrangement uses TRBV4-3 and TRBJ2-5, with 7 bases matching TRBD2. CDR1 and CDR2 (germline): LGHNA, YSLEER. V gave up 0 bases and J gave up 2 bases; unmatched junction bases: 3. The CDR3 loop spans 15 amino acids. In DNA, the CDR3 is TGCGCCAGCAGCCAAGATGGGAGGGCACAAGAGACCCAGTACTTC. It is translated as CASSQDGRAQETQYF.

This clonotype was found a few times. V usage is TRBV2 and J usage is TRBJ1-2, with D unclear. Germline V gene lookup returns CDR1 SNHLY and CDR2 FYNNEI. The length of the CDR3 is 12 residues. The V end lost 4 bases, the J end lost 4 bases, and 7 bases lay between the germline ends. The chain's CDR3 is CASSADLYGYTF. The DNA of the CDR3 is TGTGCCAGCAGTGCCGACCTCTATGGCTACACCTTC.

The table lists this clonotype with a few counts. This chain joins TRBV6-6 and TRBJ2-3; 11 positions match TRBD1. Germline V gives CDR1 MNHNY, CDR2 SVGAGI (reference sequence). Losses at the gene ends were 6 bases for V and 4 bases for J; bases not matched to a gene: 6. The CDR3 runs 15 residues. Here the CDR3 DNA reads TGTGCCAGCAGGCAACCGGGACAGGGGGCAGATACGCAGTATTTT. As protein: CASRQPGQGADTQYF.

The chain carries TRBV28 and TRBJ1-5; weak D call: TRBD1 (5 bases). Germline CDR1 is MDHEN and CDR2 is SYDVKM. This CDR3 contains 14 residues. V was cut by 10 bases and J by 2 bases, with 15 bases left in between. The CDR3, as DNA: TGTGCCACCCGGGAGGGGCACGGCAATCAGCCCCAGCATTTT. Translation: CATREGHGNQPQHF. Using reference TRBV28 and TRBJ1-5 for the parts outside the CDR3, the full variable domain is DVKVTQSSRYLVKRTGEKVFLECVQDMDHENMFWYRQDPGLGLRLIYFSYDVKMKEKGDIPEGYSVSREKKERFSLILESASTNQTSMYLCATREGHGNQPQHFGDGTRLSIL.

The sample holds a few counts of this clonotype. The chain employs TRBV19 and TRBJ2-5; D may be TRBD2 (6 bases). The CDR3 extends over 18 amino acids. Germline V gene data show CDR1 as LNHDA and CDR2 as SQIVND (reference sequence). The V gene lost 8 bases and the J gene lost 5 bases, with 30 bases spanning the gap. CDR3 sequence: CASQEKGLKGPHWETQYF. The DNA for the CDR3 is TGTGCCAGTCAGGAAAAAGGACTAAAGGGACCCCACTGGGAGACCCAGTACTTC.

The chain is built from TRBV7-9 and TRBJ2-3, with D unresolved. From germline, CDR1 is SEHNR and CDR2 FQNEAQ (reference sequence). V was cut by 2 bases and J by 4 bases, with 10 bases left in between. This CDR3 is 14 amino acids long. The CDR3 nucleotides are TGTGCCAGCAGCTTACAACACATGGCAGATACGCAGTATTTT. Residues: CASSLQHMADTQYF.

Only a few counts were recorded for this clonotype. The genes are TRBV29-1 and TRBJ2-5; maybe TRBD2 (5 bases). Germline V gives CDR1 SQVTM, CDR2 ANQGSEA. The CDR3 totals 15 residues. V gave up 2 bases and J gave up 5 bases, with 18 bases separating them. The CDR3 region is CSVESESGWLETQYF. The DNA of the CDR3 is TGCAGCGTTGAATCGGAGTCGGGGTGGTTGGAGACCCAGTACTTC.

This clonotype was observed a single time. This chain uses TRBV27 with TRBJ2-5; TRBD2 aligns across 9 bases. Looked up from germline, CDR1 is MNHEY and CDR2 is SMNVEV (reference sequence). Trimming took 10 bases from V and 5 from J; bases not matched to a gene: 20. CDR3 length equals 17 residues. This CDR3 reads CATAGGELAGFKETQYF. The CDR3 DNA sequence: TGTGCCACCGCAGGGGGGGAGCTAGCGGGGTTTAAGGAGACCCAGTACTTC.

The chain uses TRBV9 and TRBJ2-1; 13 positions match TRBD2. The trim removed 3 bases at V and 13 bases at J, leaving 10 bases unmatched. Looked up from germline, CDR1 is SGDLS and CDR2 is YYNGEE. The CDR3 runs to 15 residues. CDR3 nucleotides: TGTGCCAGCAGCGCACCGGGACTAGCGGGGCGGACCCAGTTCTTC. It encodes CASSAPGLAGRTQFF.

V is TRBV11-2 and J is TRBJ2-5; 7 bases line up with TRBD1. V lost 5 bases to trimming and J lost 5 bases; unmatched junction nucleotides: 8. Looked up from germline, CDR1 is SGHAT and CDR2 is FQNNGV. CDR3 size: 14 residues. CDR3 nucleotide sequence: TGTGCCAGCAGCCCACGGACAGGCTGGGAGACCCAGTACTTC. It translates to CASSPRTGWETQYF.

This chain connects TRBV29-1 to TRBJ2-1; D ambiguous. Deletions cut 7 bases from V and 8 bases from J, with 15 bases between. Germline CDR1 is SQVTM and CDR2 is ANQGSEA. The CDR3 runs to 12 residues. CDR3 residues: CSAEPLPYEQFF. The CDR3 region has the DNA TGCAGCGCGGAACCCCTGCCCTATGAGCAGTTCTTC.

The chain uses TRBV7-9 and TRBJ1-1, with a possible D match to TRBD1 (6 bases). The V end lost 5 bases, the J end lost 11 bases, and 18 bases lay between the germline ends. The germline CDR1 and CDR2 sequences are SEHNR and FQNEAQ (reference sequence). This CDR3 region has 13 residues. CDR3 sequence: CASSPFSSGEAFF. In DNA form, the CDR3 reads TGTGCCAGCAGCCCCTTCTCCTCAGGGGAGGCTTTCTTT.

This chain joins TRBV30 and TRBJ1-4; D gene uncertain. Germline CDR1 and CDR2: GTSNPN and SVGIG (reference sequence). Trimming removed 4 bases from V and 6 bases from J, with 9 bases in between. This CDR3 contains 12 residues. CDR3 protein: CAWNRVDEKLFF. The DNA of the CDR3 is TGTGCCTGGAATAGAGTGGATGAAAAACTGTTTTTT.

The J gene is TRBJ2-5, the V gene TRBV29-1; 13 bases are a match to TRBD2. CDR1 is SQVTM and CDR2 is ANQGSEA in the germline V gene. The trim removed 0 bases at V and 5 bases at J, leaving 3 bases unmatched. The CDR3 covers 15 residues. The CDR3 loop reads CSVEEGLAGLETQYF. The CDR3 DNA reads as TGCAGCGTTGAAGAGGGACTAGCGGGATTGGAGACCCAGTACTTC.

The V gene is TRBV7-9, the J gene TRBJ2-7; perhaps TRBD1 as D (6 bases). V was pared by 4 bases and J by 3 bases, with 13 bases between. This CDR3 spans 14 amino acids. Germline V lookup: CDR1 SEHNR, CDR2 FQNEAQ (reference sequence). In DNA, the CDR3 is TGTGCCAGCAGCTCCCGGGACATGGACTACGAGCAGTACTTC. It is translated as CASSSRDMDYEQYF.

The chain carries TRBV6-1 and TRBJ2-7, with 7 bases matching TRBD2. V was pared by 3 bases and J by 3 bases, with 11 bases of the junction left unmatched. The CDR3 length is 16 residues. CDR1 and CDR2 from the germline V gene are MNHNS and SASEGT. The CDR3 coding sequence is TGTGCCAGCAGTGATCACCTCGCGGGAGAAGGCTACGAGCAGTACTTC. Translating it yields CASSDHLAGEGYEQYF.

The chain uses TRBV10-3 and TRBJ2-5; D gene unclear. There are 12 residues in the CDR3. V was pared by 2 bases and J by 6 bases, with 7 bases between. Germline lookup yields CDR1 ENHRY and CDR2 SYGVKD. CDR3 loop: CAISETLQTQYF. CDR3 nucleotides: TGTGCCATCAGTGAGACGTTACAGACCCAGTACTTC.

This chain links TRBV5-5 with TRBJ2-7; tentatively, D is TRBD1 or TRBD2 (5 bases each). Between the trimmed V and J ends, which lost 1 base and 1 base, there was a span of 12 bases. Germline CDR1 is SGHKS and CDR2 is YYEKEE (reference sequence). The CDR3 loop spans 15 amino acids. CDR3 residues: CASSLPRGNSYEQYF. CDR3 nucleotide sequence: TGTGCCAGCAGCTTGCCGAGGGGCAATTCCTACGAGCAGTACTTC.

J is TRBJ2-5 and V is TRBV12-3 or TRBV12-4; TRBD1 or TRBD2 may be the D gene (6 bases each). The end of the DNA fits TRBJ2-1 better, so the J call may be wrong. This CDR3 has 14 residues. CDR3 residues: CASSLGGQSNEQFF. The CDR3 region has the DNA TGTGCCAGCAGTTTGGGGGGCCAGTCGAATGAGCAGTTCTTC.

This clonotype came up many times. The V call is TRBV4-3, the J call TRBJ1-1; D gene uncertain. The CDR3 is 18 residues long. V was trimmed by 0 bases and J by 0 bases, leaving 17 bases between them. Per germline, CDR1 LGHNA and CDR2 YSLEER. CDR3 nucleotide sequence: TGCGCCAGCAGCCAAGATTTTTTGCGGCGGGGTATGAACACTGAAGCTTTCTTT. This encodes CASSQDFLRRGMNTEAFF.